The source of this TCR beta chain is a study of T cells after yellow fever vaccination. V was clipped by 5 bases and J by 5 bases, with 15 bases between them. CDR1 is SEHNR, CDR2 FQNEAQ, per germline (reference sequence). The CDR3 sequence is 14 residues long. TCRdb re-called the 5' RACE reads through MiXCR, storing one row per CDR3 protein. The profile shows around 610,000 distinct CDR3 sequences, 13% of them singletons. The source material was PBMCs, sampled on the day of the yellow fever booster vaccination. The TCR originated in a man aged 25-40 years who received the YFV17D yellow fever vaccine. The V gene is TRBV7-9, the J gene TRBJ1-1; possibly TRBD1 for D (6 bases). Here the CDR3 DNA reads TGTGCCAGCAGCAACCTAGGGGGTGTAACTGAAGCTTTCTTT. Translating gives CASSNLGGVTEAFF.